The sequence of this T cell receptor beta chain was determined in a study of T cells in Graves' hyperthyroidism and ophthalmopathy. Study-level findings and limits: Separating ophthalmopathy from stable hyperthyroidism was achieved by a 13 V-J model. The blood repertoire included most of the expanded thyroid clonotypes above 0.001.

The source material, RNA transcripts, was used to amplify TCR beta CDR3 regions. First-round RT-PCR targeting the TCR CDR3 was performed with the HTBI primer set. TCRdb called the multiplex PCR reads again in MiXCR, with one record for every CDR3 protein. This sample yields fewer than 500,000 distinct CDR3 sequences, of which 13% to 15% are seen a single time; about 20% belongs to the top ten. Disease lasting under 3 months, a NOSPECS grade of at least 4, and a Clinical Activity Score of at least 3 were features of the ophthalmopathy patients. On this clonotype: Its antigen is as yet unknown. An end of the junction differs from the germline gene, which may be a read error.

The germline V gene encodes CDR1 LGHDT and CDR2 YNNKEL (reference sequence). The CDR3 consists of 14 residues. Sequencing was performed on blood. This receptor was taken from a woman aged 30 to 39 with Graves' ophthalmopathy. This chain joins TRBV3-1 and TRBJ2-6, with a weak D call TRBD2 (6 bases). CDR3 protein: CASSPPGGANALTF. The CDR3 DNA is TGTGCCAGCAGCCCTCCTGGAGGGGCCAACGCCCTGACTTTC.